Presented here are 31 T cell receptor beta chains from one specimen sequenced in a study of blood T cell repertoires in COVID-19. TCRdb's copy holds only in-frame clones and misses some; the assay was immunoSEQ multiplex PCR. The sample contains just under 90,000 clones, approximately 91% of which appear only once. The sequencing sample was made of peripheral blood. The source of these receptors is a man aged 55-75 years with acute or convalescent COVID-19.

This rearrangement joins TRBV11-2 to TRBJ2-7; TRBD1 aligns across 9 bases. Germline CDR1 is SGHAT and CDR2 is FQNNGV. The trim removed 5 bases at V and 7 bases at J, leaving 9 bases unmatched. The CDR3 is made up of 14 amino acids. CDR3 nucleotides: TGTGCCAGCAGCGCCCGGGACAGGGCTAGAGAGCAGTACTTC. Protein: CASSARDRAREQYF.

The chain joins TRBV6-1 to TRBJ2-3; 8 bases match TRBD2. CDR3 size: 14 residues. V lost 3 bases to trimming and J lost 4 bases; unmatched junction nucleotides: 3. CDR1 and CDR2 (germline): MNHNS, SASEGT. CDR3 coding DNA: TGTGCCAGCAGTGAGGGACTAGAGGCAGATACGCAGTATTTT. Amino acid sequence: CASSEGLEADTQYF.

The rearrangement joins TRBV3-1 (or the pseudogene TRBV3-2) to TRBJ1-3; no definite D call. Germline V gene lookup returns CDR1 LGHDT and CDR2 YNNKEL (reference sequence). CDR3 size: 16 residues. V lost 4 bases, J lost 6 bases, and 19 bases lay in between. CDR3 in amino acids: CASSPLWGAIQNTIYF. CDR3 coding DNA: TGTGCCAGCAGCCCTCTCTGGGGAGCAATCCAAAACACCATATATTTT.

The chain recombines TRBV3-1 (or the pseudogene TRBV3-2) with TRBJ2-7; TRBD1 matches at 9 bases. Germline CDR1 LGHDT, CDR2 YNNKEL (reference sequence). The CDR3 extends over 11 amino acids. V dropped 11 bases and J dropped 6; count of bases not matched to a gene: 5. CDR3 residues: CASGQGGEQYF. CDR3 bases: TGTGCCTCGGGACAGGGTGGCGAGCAGTACTTC.

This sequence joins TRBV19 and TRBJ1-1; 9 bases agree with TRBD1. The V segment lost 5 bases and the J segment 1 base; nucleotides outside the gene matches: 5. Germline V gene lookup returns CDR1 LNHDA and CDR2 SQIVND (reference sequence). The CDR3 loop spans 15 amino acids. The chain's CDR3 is CASSAGQGKNTEAFF. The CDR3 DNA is TGTGCCAGTAGTGCGGGACAGGGAAAGAACACTGAAGCTTTCTTT.

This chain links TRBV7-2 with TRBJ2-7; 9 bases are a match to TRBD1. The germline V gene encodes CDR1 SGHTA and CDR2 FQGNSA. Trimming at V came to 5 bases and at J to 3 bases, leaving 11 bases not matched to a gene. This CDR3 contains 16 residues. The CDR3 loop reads CASSLSPGQGGYEQYF. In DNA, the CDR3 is TGTGCCAGCAGCCTTTCACCGGGACAGGGAGGCTACGAGCAGTACTTC.

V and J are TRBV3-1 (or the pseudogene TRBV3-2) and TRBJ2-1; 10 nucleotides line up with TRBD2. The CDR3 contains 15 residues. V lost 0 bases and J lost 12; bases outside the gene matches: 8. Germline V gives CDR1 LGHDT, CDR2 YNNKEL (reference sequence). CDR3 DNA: TGTGCCAGCAGCCAAGAACCCGCTAGCGGGGGTTGGCAGTTCTTC. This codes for CASSQEPASGGWQFF.

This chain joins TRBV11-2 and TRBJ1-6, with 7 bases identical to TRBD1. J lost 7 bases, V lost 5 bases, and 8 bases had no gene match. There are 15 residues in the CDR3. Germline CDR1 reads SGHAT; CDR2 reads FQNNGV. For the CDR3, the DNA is TGTGCCAGCAGCGCTCAAGGGGGCGGGAATTCACCCCTCCACTTT. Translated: CASSAQGGGNSPLHF. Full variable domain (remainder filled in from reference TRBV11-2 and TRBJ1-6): EAGVAQSPRYKIIEKRQSVAFWCNPISGHATLYWYQQILGQGPKLLIQFQNNGVVDDSQLPKDRFSAERLKGVDSTLKIQPAKLEDSAVYLCASSAQGGGNSPLHFGNGTRLTVT.

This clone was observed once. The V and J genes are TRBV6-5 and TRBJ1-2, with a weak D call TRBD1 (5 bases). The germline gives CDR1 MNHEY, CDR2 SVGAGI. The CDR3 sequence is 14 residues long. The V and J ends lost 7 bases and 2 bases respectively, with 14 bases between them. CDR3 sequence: CASNRIGENYGYTF. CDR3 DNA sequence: TGTGCCAGCAATAGAATAGGGGAAAACTATGGCTACACCTTC.

For the CDR3, the DNA is TGTGCCAGCTCACCGAATACAGAAAACACTGAAGCTTTCTTT. Encoded protein: CASSPNTENTEAFF. This sequence joins TRBV18 and TRBJ1-1, with D unclear. Germline CDR1 KGHSH, CDR2 LQKENI. The CDR3 has 14 residues. The V and J ends lost 3 bases and 2 bases respectively, with 10 bases between them. The whole variable domain, filled in from reference TRBV18 and TRBJ1-1, reads NAGVMQNPRHLVRRRGQEARLRCSPMKGHSHVYWYRQLPEEGLKFMVYLQKENIIDESGMPKERFSAEFPKEGPSILRIQQVVRGDSAAYFCASSPNTENTEAFFGQGTRLTVV.

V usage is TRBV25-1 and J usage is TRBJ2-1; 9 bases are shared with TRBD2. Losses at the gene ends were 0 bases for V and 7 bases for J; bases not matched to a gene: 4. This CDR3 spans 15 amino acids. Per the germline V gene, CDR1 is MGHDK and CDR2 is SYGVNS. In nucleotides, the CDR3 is TGTGCCAGCAGTGAATACGCGGGAGGGGGGAATGAGCAGTTCTTC. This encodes CASSEYAGGGNEQFF.

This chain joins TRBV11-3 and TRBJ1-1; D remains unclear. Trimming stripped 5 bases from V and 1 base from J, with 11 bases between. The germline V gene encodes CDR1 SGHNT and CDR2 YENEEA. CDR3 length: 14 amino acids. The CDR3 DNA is TGTGCCAGCAGCCTCCATAGTCAGAACACTGAAGCTTTCTTT. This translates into CASSLHSQNTEAFF. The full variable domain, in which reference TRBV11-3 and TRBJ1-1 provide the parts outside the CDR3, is EAGVVQSPRYKIIEKKQPVAFWCNPISGHNTLYWYLQNLGQGPELLIRYENEEAVDDSQLPKDRFSAERLKGVDSTLKIQPAELGDSAVYLCASSLHSQNTEAFFGQGTRLTVV.

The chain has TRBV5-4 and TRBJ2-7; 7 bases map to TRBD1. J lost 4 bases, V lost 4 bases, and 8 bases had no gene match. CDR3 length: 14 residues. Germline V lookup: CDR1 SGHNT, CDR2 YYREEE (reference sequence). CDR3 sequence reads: CASSPSGQSYEQYF. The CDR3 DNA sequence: TGTGCCAGCAGCCCCTCGGGACAGTCTTACGAGCAGTACTTC.

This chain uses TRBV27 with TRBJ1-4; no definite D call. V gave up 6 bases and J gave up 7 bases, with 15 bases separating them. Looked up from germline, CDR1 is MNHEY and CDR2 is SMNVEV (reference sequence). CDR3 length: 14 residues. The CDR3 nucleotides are TGTGCCAGCAGCCCTAGCCGAGGTCCTGAAAAACTGTTTTTT. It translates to CASSPSRGPEKLFF. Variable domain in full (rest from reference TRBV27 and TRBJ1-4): EAQVTQNPRYLITVTGKKLTVTCSQNMNHEYMSWYRQDPGLGLRQIYYSMNVEVTDKGDVPEGYKVSRKEKRNFPLILESPSPNQTSLYFCASSPSRGPEKLFFGSGTQLSVL.

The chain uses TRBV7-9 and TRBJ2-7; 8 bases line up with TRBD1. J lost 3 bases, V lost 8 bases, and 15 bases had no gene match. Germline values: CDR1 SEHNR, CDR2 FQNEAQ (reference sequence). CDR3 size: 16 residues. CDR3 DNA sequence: TGTGCCAGCGCACCCCTGAGGACAGGGAGCGACTACGAGCAGTACTTC. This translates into CASAPLRTGSDYEQYF.

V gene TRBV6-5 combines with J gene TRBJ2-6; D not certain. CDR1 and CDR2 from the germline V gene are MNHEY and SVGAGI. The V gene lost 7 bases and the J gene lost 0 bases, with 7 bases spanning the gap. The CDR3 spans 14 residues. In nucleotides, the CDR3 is TGTGCCAGCACCCCCTACTCTGGGGCCAACGTCCTGACTTTC. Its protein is CASTPYSGANVLTF.

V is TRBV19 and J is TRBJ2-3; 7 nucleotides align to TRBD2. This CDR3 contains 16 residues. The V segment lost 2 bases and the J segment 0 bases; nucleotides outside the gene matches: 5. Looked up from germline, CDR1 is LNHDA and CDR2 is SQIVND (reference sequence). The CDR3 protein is CASSIQGGSSTDTQYF. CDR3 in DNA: TGTGCCAGTAGTATACAGGGAGGGAGCAGCACAGATACGCAGTATTTT.

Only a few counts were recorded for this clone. The CDR3 nucleotides are TGCGCCAGCAGCTTGGGGAGTTCGGATGAGCAGTTCTTC. Protein: CASSLGSSDEQFF. The gene calls are TRBV5-1 and TRBJ2-1; D call uncertain. There are 13 residues in the CDR3. Germline CDR1 is SGHRS and CDR2 is YFSETQ. V shed 0 bases and J shed 8 bases, with 9 bases lying between them.

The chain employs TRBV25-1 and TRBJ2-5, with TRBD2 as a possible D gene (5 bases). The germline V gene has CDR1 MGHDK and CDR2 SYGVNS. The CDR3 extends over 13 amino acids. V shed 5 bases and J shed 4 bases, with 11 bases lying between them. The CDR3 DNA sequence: TGTGCCAGCAGTTCCGCGGGTCTAGAGACCCAGTACTTC. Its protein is CASSSAGLETQYF.

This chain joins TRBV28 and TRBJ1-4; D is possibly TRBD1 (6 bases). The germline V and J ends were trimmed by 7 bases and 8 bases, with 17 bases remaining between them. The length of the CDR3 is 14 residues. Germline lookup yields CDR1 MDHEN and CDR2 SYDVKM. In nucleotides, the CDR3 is TGTGCCAGCAACAAACAGGGATTTCGGGAAAAACTGTTTTTT. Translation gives CASNKQGFREKLFF.

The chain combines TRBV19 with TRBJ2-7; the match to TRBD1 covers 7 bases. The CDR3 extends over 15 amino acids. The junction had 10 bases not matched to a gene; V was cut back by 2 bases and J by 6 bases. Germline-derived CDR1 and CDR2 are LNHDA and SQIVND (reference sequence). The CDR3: CASSIQGDSRGEQYF. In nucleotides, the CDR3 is TGTGCCAGTAGTATACAGGGGGACAGTCGAGGCGAGCAGTACTTC.

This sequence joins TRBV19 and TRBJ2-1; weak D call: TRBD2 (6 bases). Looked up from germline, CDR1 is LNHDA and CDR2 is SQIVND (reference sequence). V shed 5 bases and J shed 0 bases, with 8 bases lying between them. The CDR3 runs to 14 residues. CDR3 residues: CASSRGGSYNEQFF. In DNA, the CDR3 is TGTGCCAGTAGTCGGGGAGGCTCCTACAATGAGCAGTTCTTC.

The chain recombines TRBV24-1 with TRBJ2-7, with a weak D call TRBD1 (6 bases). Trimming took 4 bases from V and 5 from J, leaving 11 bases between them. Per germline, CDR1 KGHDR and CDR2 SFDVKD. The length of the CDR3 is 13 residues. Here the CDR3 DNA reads TGTGCCACCAGTGAACCCTACAGGGACGAGCAGTACTTC. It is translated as CATSEPYRDEQYF.

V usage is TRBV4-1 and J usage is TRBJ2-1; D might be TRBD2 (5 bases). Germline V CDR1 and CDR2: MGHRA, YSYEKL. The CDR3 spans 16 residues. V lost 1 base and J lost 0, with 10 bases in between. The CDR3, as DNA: TGCGCCAGCAGCCAAGGTCTAGCAGTCTCCTACAATGAGCAGTTCTTC. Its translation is CASSQGLAVSYNEQFF.

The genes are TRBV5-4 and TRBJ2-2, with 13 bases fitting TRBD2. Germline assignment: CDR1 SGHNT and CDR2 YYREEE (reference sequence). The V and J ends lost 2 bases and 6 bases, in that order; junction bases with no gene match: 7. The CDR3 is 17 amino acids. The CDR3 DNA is TGTGCCAGCAGCTTCATAGGACTAGCGGGAGTGGCCGGGGAGCTGTTTTTT. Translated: CASSFIGLAGVAGELFF.

The CDR3, as DNA: TGTGCCAGCAGCTTTTCTGGACTGATGAACACTGAAGCTTTCTTT. Translating gives CASSFSGLMNTEAFF. The chain is built from TRBV5-5 and TRBJ1-1; D uncertain. V was shortened by 2 bases and J by 0 bases, with 11 bases between the two germline ends. The CDR3 is 15 amino acids. CDR1 SGHKS and CDR2 YYEKEE come from the germline V gene (reference sequence).

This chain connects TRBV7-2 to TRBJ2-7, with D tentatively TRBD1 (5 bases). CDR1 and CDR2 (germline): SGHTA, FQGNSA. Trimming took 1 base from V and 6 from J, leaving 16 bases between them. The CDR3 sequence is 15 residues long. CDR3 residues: CASSLVGRVLGEQYF. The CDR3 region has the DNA TGTGCCAGCAGCTTAGTTGGCAGGGTCCTTGGCGAGCAGTACTTC.

The CDR3 here is CASSQDLGSSPLHF. The CDR3 region has the DNA TGCGCCAGCAGCCAAGATCTGGGGAGTTCACCCCTCCACTTT. The rearrangement uses TRBV4-3 and TRBJ1-6; D uncertain. The CDR3 is 14 amino acids. Germline V gene lookup returns CDR1 LGHNA and CDR2 YSLEER. Between the trimmed V and J ends, which lost 0 bases and 9 bases, there was a span of 9 bases.

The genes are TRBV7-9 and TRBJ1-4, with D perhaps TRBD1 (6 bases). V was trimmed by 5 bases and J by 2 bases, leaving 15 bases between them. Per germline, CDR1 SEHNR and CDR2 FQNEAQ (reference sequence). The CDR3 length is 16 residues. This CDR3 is CASSPQLRGTNEKLFF. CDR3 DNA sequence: TGTGCCAGCAGCCCCCAGCTCAGGGGTACTAATGAAAAACTGTTTTTT.

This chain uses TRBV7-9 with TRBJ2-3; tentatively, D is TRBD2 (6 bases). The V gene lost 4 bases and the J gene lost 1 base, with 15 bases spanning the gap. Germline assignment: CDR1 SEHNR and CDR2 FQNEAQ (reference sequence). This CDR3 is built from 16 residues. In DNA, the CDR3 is TGTGCCAGCAGCTCGAACCGGGACTTCCGCACAGATACGCAGTATTTT. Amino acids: CASSSNRDFRTDTQYF.

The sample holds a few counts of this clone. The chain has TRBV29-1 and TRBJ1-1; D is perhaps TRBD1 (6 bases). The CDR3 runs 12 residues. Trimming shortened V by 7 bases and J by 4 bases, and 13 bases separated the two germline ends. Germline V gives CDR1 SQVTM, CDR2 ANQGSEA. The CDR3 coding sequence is TGCAGCGCTGGACAGTTAGGCACTGAAGCTTTCTTT. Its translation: CSAGQLGTEAFF.